Shown below are 30 T cell receptor beta chains from a single sample sequenced in a study of T-cell reconstitution after alpha-beta-depleted transplantation in children. For TCRbeta, the library was prepared with unique molecular identifiers. TCRdb reanalysed the PCR reads using MiXCR and keeps one entry per CDR3 protein. The data hold about 610,000 distinct CDR3 sequences, with 10% to 13% observed a single time. Sequences were derived from PBMCs from the stem cell graft donor, sampled from the stem cell graft. These receptors all come from a human donor who donated a stem cell graft to a child with acute myeloid leukemia.

This clonotype appeared a few times. CDR3 region: CASSRTGVDTEAFF. In nucleotides, the CDR3 is TGTGCCAGCAGCCGGACAGGGGTGGACACTGAAGCTTTCTTT. The chain uses TRBV7-9 and TRBJ1-1, with 9 bases that match TRBD1. The germline CDR1 and CDR2 sequences are SEHNR and FQNEAQ (reference sequence). V lost 5 bases to trimming and J lost 3 bases; unmatched junction nucleotides: 4. This CDR3 comprises 14 residues. The whole variable domain, filled in from reference TRBV7-9 and TRBJ1-1, reads DTGVSQNPRHKITKRGQNVTFRCDPISEHNRLYWYRQTLGQGPEFLTYFQNEAQLEKSRLLSDRFSAERPKGSFSTLEIQRTEQGDSAMYLCASSRTGVDTEAFFGQGTRLTVV.

V and J are TRBV5-1 and TRBJ2-3; possibly TRBD2 for D (5 bases). This CDR3 spans 16 amino acids. CDR1 SGHRS and CDR2 YFSETQ come from the germline V gene. The V end was cut by 4 bases, the J end by 1 base, with 16 bases between. CDR3 protein: CASSPRPLGGTDTQYF. The CDR3, as DNA: TGCGCCAGCAGCCCTCGGCCCCTGGGAGGCACAGATACGCAGTATTTT.

Only a few counts were recorded for this clonotype. The chain joins TRBV18 to TRBJ2-2; D ambiguous. CDR3 length equals 16 residues. V lost 0 bases and J 3 bases, leaving 11 bases between the germline ends. Germline CDR1 reads KGHSH; CDR2 reads LQKENI. The CDR3 loop reads CASSPPTSLDTGELFF. CDR3 bases: TGTGCCAGCTCACCACCTACAAGCCTGGACACCGGGGAGCTGTTTTTT.

Ten or more counts support this clonotype. This chain connects TRBV29-1 to TRBJ2-3; D is perhaps TRBD1 or TRBD2 (5 bases each). CDR3 length: 12 amino acids. Germline CDR1 SQVTM, CDR2 ANQGSEA. V lost 3 bases and J lost 6, with 10 bases in between. CDR3 coding DNA: TGCAGCGTTGAGGGGGAGTATGATACGCAGTATTTT. Its protein is CSVEGEYDTQYF.

This clonotype was seen repeatedly, ten times or more. The rearrangement links TRBV7-9 to TRBJ2-3; D is unclear. Deletions cut 2 bases from V and 3 bases from J, with 15 bases between. The CDR3 loop spans 16 amino acids. Germline loops: CDR1 SEHNR, CDR2 FQNEAQ (reference sequence). The CDR3 bases are TGTGCCAGCAGCTTATCGGGTCTAGTAAAGACAGATACGCAGTATTTT. Translated: CASSLSGLVKTDTQYF. Full variable domain (missing parts from reference TRBV7-9 and TRBJ2-3): DTGVSQNPRHKITKRGQNVTFRCDPISEHNRLYWYRQTLGQGPEFLTYFQNEAQLEKSRLLSDRFSAERPKGSFSTLEIQRTEQGDSAMYLCASSLSGLVKTDTQYFGPGTRLTVL.

J is TRBJ2-1 and V is TRBV29-1, with 9 bases identical to TRBD2. This CDR3 contains 15 residues. CDR1 and CDR2 (germline): SQVTM, ANQGSEA. The V and J ends lost 4 bases and 10 bases, in that order; junction bases with no gene match: 14. CDR3 sequence reads: CSVGVGQGLAGEQFF. The CDR3 DNA reads as TGCAGCGTTGGAGTAGGCCAGGGACTAGCAGGGGAGCAGTTCTTC.

This chain joins TRBV5-1 and TRBJ2-7, with D perhaps TRBD2 (6 bases). Trimming shortened V by 2 bases and J by 4 bases, and 16 bases separated the two germline ends. Germline CDR1 SGHRS, CDR2 YFSETQ. This CDR3 region has 15 residues. This CDR3 is CASSLRRAVDYEQYF. DNA of the CDR3: TGCGCCAGCAGCTTACGGAGGGCAGTGGATTACGAGCAGTACTTC.

In its sample, this clonotype was seen many times. The chain uses TRBV20-1 and TRBJ2-7; a weak D match, TRBD2 (6 bases). CDR1 is DFQATT, CDR2 SNEGSKA, per germline (reference sequence). The CDR3 runs to 13 residues. Trimming cost V 1 base and J 0 bases, with 7 bases left between them. In DNA, the CDR3 is TGCAGTGCTAGAGGGCGGGGCTCCTACGAGCAGTACTTC. Its translation is CSARGRGSYEQYF.

In this sample, this clonotype turned up many times. The rearrangement joins TRBV29-1 to TRBJ2-6; D is uncertain. The germline gives CDR1 SQVTM, CDR2 ANQGSEA. This CDR3 has 15 amino acids. The V and J ends lost 1 base and 0 bases respectively, with 7 bases between them. In DNA form, the CDR3 reads TGCAGCGTTGAAGGTGGCTTCTCTGGGGCCAACGTCCTGACTTTC. Its translation: CSVEGGFSGANVLTF.

There are many counts of this clonotype. The rearrangement uses TRBV9 and TRBJ2-1; weak D call: TRBD2 (6 bases). V lost 4 bases, J lost 6 bases, and 20 bases lay in between. Germline values: CDR1 SGDLS, CDR2 YYNGEE. The CDR3 consists of 16 residues. This chain's CDR3 is CASSFKSGTVANEQFF. The DNA for the CDR3 is TGTGCCAGCAGCTTCAAGTCCGGGACTGTCGCCAATGAGCAGTTCTTC.

Regarding this clonotype: One base away lies a much larger clone, so this may be a sequencing read error. This rearrangement joins TRBV28 to TRBJ2-3; D possibly corresponds to TRBD2 (5 bases). Germline V lookup: CDR1 MDHEN, CDR2 SYDVKM. V was trimmed by 5 bases and J by 5 bases, leaving 14 bases between them. CDR3 size: 14 residues. In DNA form, the CDR3 reads TGTGCCAGCAGTCCTCAGGCGGGCAGAGATACGCAGTATTTT. Encoded protein: CASSPQAGRDTQYF.

This clonotype was recorded at least ten times. V usage is TRBV7-9 and J usage is TRBJ2-7, with 7 nucleotides matching TRBD1. With 5 bases clipped from V and 3 bases from J, the junction kept 10 bases outside the gene matches. This CDR3 spans 15 amino acids. Looked up from germline, CDR1 is SEHNR and CDR2 is FQNEAQ (reference sequence). For the CDR3, the DNA is TGTGCCAGCAGCGGGGGACAGCCCTCCTTCTACGAGCAGTACTTC. It specifies CASSGGQPSFYEQYF. Full variable domain (missing parts from reference TRBV7-9 and TRBJ2-7): DTGVSQNPRHKITKRGQNVTFRCDPISEHNRLYWYRQTLGQGPEFLTYFQNEAQLEKSRLLSDRFSAERPKGSFSTLEIQRTEQGDSAMYLCASSGGQPSFYEQYFGPGTRLTVT.

Only a few counts were recorded for this clonotype. The chain joins TRBV19 to TRBJ1-2; 9 bases are a match to TRBD1. Germline V CDR1 and CDR2: LNHDA, SQIVND (reference sequence). This CDR3 contains 15 residues. V was clipped by 5 bases and J by 2 bases; unmatched bases: 6. CDR3 residues: CASSLRDRANYGYTF. In nucleotides, the CDR3 is TGTGCCAGTAGTCTCCGGGACAGGGCGAACTATGGCTACACCTTC.

This sequence joins TRBV20-1 and TRBJ1-5, with TRBD1 matching over 7 bases. CDR1 is DFQATT and CDR2 is SNEGSKA in the germline V gene (reference sequence). The CDR3 loop spans 13 amino acids. The V segment lost 4 bases and the J segment 3 bases; nucleotides outside the gene matches: 3. This CDR3 is CSAMTGNNQPQHF. CDR3 in DNA: TGCAGTGCTATGACAGGGAACAATCAGCCCCAGCATTTT.

This clonotype was seen only a few times. The V and J genes are TRBV9 and TRBJ1-4; 8 nucleotides align to TRBD1. J lost 8 bases, V lost 4 bases, and 10 bases had no gene match. Per the germline V gene, CDR1 is SGDLS and CDR2 is YYNGEE. The CDR3 has 15 residues. CDR3 loop: CASSNGQGRLEKLFF. CDR3 DNA: TGTGCCAGCAGCAACGGACAGGGACGATTGGAAAAACTGTTTTTT.

The J gene is TRBJ1-6, the V gene TRBV28, with D unclear. Per the germline V gene, CDR1 is MDHEN and CDR2 is SYDVKM. Trimming removed 6 bases from V and 8 bases from J, with 20 bases in between. The CDR3 length is 16 residues. The CDR3 spells CASSATTWAADSPLHF. The CDR3 DNA sequence: TGTGCCAGCAGCGCTACGACATGGGCGGCGGATTCACCCCTCCACTTT.

V gene TRBV10-3 combines with J gene TRBJ2-5; 11 positions match TRBD2. Unmatched junction bases numbered 6, after V lost 10 bases and J lost 2 bases. The germline V gene has CDR1 ENHRY and CDR2 SYGVKD. The CDR3 is 14 residues long. DNA of the CDR3: TGTGCCACCCGGACTAGCGGGCTTCAAGAGACCCAGTACTTC. Residues: CATRTSGLQETQYF.

This clonotype has a count of ten or more. This chain joins TRBV20-1 and TRBJ1-5, with 7 bases lining up with TRBD1. This CDR3 contains 13 residues. Germline lookup yields CDR1 DFQATT and CDR2 SNEGSKA (reference sequence). J was trimmed by 6 bases and V by 4 bases; bases with no gene match: 6. The CDR3 sequence is CSAMTGPIQPQHF. DNA for the CDR3: TGCAGTGCTATGACAGGGCCGATTCAGCCCCAGCATTTT.

The chain links TRBV20-1 to TRBJ2-5; no clear D. The germline V gene has CDR1 DFQATT and CDR2 SNEGSKA (reference sequence). V was trimmed by 7 bases and J by 4 bases, leaving 16 bases between them. The CDR3 is made up of 13 amino acids. CDR3 sequence: CSGPVVVGETQYF. For the CDR3, the DNA is TGCAGTGGGCCCGTGGTGGTGGGAGAGACCCAGTACTTC.

There are a few counts of this clonotype. The chain employs TRBV7-2 and TRBJ1-2, with 8 bases aligning to TRBD1. The CDR3 runs to 14 residues. Looked up from germline, CDR1 is SGHTA and CDR2 is FQGNSA. With V trimmed by 5 bases and J by 2 bases, 4 bases remained unmatched. CDR3 in amino acids: CASSNTGGNYGYTF. CDR3 coding DNA: TGTGCCAGCAGCAACACAGGGGGAAACTATGGCTACACCTTC.

J is TRBJ2-7 and V is TRBV28; 10 positions agree with TRBD2. The CDR3 is made up of 16 amino acids. After removal of 3 bases from V and 4 bases from J, the junction contained 9 bases not matched to a gene. In germline, CDR1 is MDHEN, CDR2 SYDVKM. The CDR3, as DNA: TGTGCCAGCAGTTTTTTAAGCGGGAGGGCCCGATACGAGCAGTACTTC. It is translated as CASSFLSGRARYEQYF.

The chain couples TRBV7-3 to TRBJ2-2; 9 nucleotides align to TRBD1. Germline V CDR1 and CDR2: SGHTA, FQGTGA. The CDR3 length is 16 residues. The V and J ends lost 4 bases and 4 bases, in that order; junction bases with no gene match: 7. The CDR3 protein is CASSSRPGQGTGELFF. CDR3 bases: TGTGCCAGCAGCTCTCGACCGGGACAGGGCACCGGGGAGCTGTTTTTT.

Here the CDR3 reads CASSLEFRGEQYF. The CDR3 DNA follows: TGCGCCAGCAGCTTGGAATTTCGGGGGGAGCAGTACTTC. V and J are TRBV5-1 and TRBJ2-7; D perhaps matches TRBD2 (6 bases). The CDR3 contains 13 residues. Trimming removed 0 bases from V and 7 bases from J, with 11 bases in between. Germline V gene sequence: CDR1 SGHRS, CDR2 YFSETQ.

This chain links TRBV5-8 with TRBJ2-1; D is unclear. Germline lookup yields CDR1 SGHTS and CDR2 YDEGEE. V lost 9 bases and J 3 bases, leaving 16 bases between the germline ends. This CDR3 is 14 amino acids long. The CDR3 sequence is CAMSPGHVYNEQFF. DNA for the CDR3: TGTGCCATGAGCCCCGGGCACGTCTACAATGAGCAGTTCTTC.

This clonotype was counted between two and nine times. The V and J genes are TRBV7-2 and TRBJ2-7, with 7 bases matching TRBD2. CDR3 length: 15 residues. With V trimmed by 0 bases and J by 5 bases, 7 bases remained unmatched. The V gene's germline CDR1 is SGHTA and CDR2 FQGNSA. CDR3 nucleotide sequence: TGTGCCAGCAGCTTAGCGTCTAGCGGAGAGAACGAGCAGTACTTC. It translates to CASSLASSGENEQYF.

This clonotype was observed at least ten times. The rearrangement joins TRBV7-2 to TRBJ1-6; a weak D match, TRBD1 (5 bases). Germline V gene data show CDR1 as SGHTA and CDR2 as FQGNSA. The CDR3 consists of 15 residues. The ends were cut back, 0 bases at V and 7 bases at J, with 10 bases in the middle. Here the CDR3 reads CASSLARANNSPLHF. The DNA for the CDR3 is TGTGCCAGCAGCTTAGCCAGGGCGAACAATTCACCCCTCCACTTT. The variable domain in full, with the rest retrieved from reference TRBV7-2 and TRBJ1-6, is GAGVSQSPSNKVTEKGKDVELRCDPISGHTALYWYRQSLGQGLEFLIYFQGNSAPDKSGLPSDRFSAERTGGSVSTLTIQRTQQEDSAVYLCASSLARANNSPLHFGNGTRLTVT.

This clonotype was counted many times. This rearrangement joins TRBV20-1 to TRBJ2-5, with 10 positions matching TRBD2. The germline V gene encodes CDR1 DFQATT and CDR2 SNEGSKA (reference sequence). The CDR3 is 14 residues long. Trimming took 5 bases from V and 5 from J; bases not matched to a gene: 8. The CDR3 spells CSAGPSGRSETQYF. CDR3 in DNA: TGCAGTGCTGGCCCTAGCGGGAGATCGGAGACCCAGTACTTC.

This clonotype has a count of ten or more. This sequence joins TRBV10-3 and TRBJ2-1; D is possibly TRBD1 or TRBD2 (5 bases each). Germline V lookup: CDR1 ENHRY, CDR2 SYGVKD. The V end was cut by 3 bases, the J end by 4 bases, with 13 bases between. The CDR3 is 15 amino acids. The CDR3 sequence is CAISDPGTQYNEQFF. DNA of the CDR3: TGTGCCATCAGTGACCCCGGGACGCAGTACAATGAGCAGTTCTTC.

This clonotype was seen many times. The V and J genes are TRBV7-2 and TRBJ2-2; perhaps TRBD1 as D (5 bases). The CDR3 has 15 amino acids. V was pared by 2 bases and J by 7 bases, with 14 bases between. Germline V lookup: CDR1 SGHTA, CDR2 FQGNSA. Here the CDR3 DNA reads TGTGCCAGCAGCTTATCAGGGCCTCGCGGCGGGGAGCTGTTTTTT. This translates into CASSLSGPRGGELFF.

The V gene is TRBV10-3, the J gene TRBJ2-5; the D gene could be TRBD1 or TRBD2 (7 bases each). The CDR3 spans 16 residues. V was trimmed by 8 bases and J by 0 bases, leaving 19 bases between them. Germline CDR1 and CDR2: ENHRY and SYGVKD. For the CDR3, the DNA is TGTGCCATCGGTCTGGGGGAGGGGGCCGACCAAGAGACCCAGTACTTC. Translated, it gives CAIGLGEGADQETQYF.